This T cell receptor beta chain was identified during a study of cytomegalovirus exposure and HLA in healthy donors. The CDR3 loop spans 14 amino acids. Looked up from germline, CDR1 is SEHNR and CDR2 is FQNEAQ (reference sequence). Trimming cost V 1 base and J 7 bases; bases outside gene matches: 2. Turning to this clone: Antigen unknown.

A multiplex PCR was run with 60 Vbeta primers and 13 Jbeta primers. Original methodology: Later reanalysis found roughly 80 million unique TCR beta chains, around 9.9 million of them shared. TCRdb's table, derived via immunoSEQ multiplex PCR, lists solely in-frame clones and lacks some. V and J calls and clone size follow that table, whereas D and trimming were derived from the DNA. The table includes some 200,000 clones, more than 60% detected once. General study results and limits: The study dropped some indistinguishable V segments, TRBV6-2 and TRBV6-3 among them. Follow-up analysis later connected one missense variant in DCLRE1C with trimming of TCR beta V- and J-genes.

This clonotype was obtained from a female donor in good health and CMV-seronegative. Sequenced sample: PBMCs. V and J are TRBV7-9 and TRBJ1-3; TRBD1 matches 9 bases. The CDR3 DNA reads as TGTGCCAGCAGCTTAGGGACAGGGGCCAACACCATATATTTT. This sequence encodes CASSLGTGANTIYF. Combining the CDR3 with reference TRBV7-9 and TRBJ1-3 gives the whole variable domain DTGVSQNPRHKITKRGQNVTFRCDPISEHNRLYWYRQTLGQGPEFLTYFQNEAQLEKSRLLSDRFSAERPKGSFSTLEIQRTEQGDSAMYLCASSLGTGANTIYFGEGSWLTVV.